This entry lists 26 T cell receptor beta chains sequenced from one sample in a study of blood T cell repertoires in COVID-19. Data came from immunoSEQ multiplex PCR; TCRdb stores just in-frame clones and leaves some out. The table has 150,000 to 200,000 clones, more than 75% seen once. The material sequenced was PBMCs or T cells enriched from blood (not recorded which). The source of these receptors is a man in his forties who had recovered from COVID-19.

This clone was recorded only once. The V and J genes are TRBV2 and TRBJ2-5; 14 nucleotides agree with TRBD2. CDR1 is SNHLY and CDR2 is FYNNEI in the germline V gene. The CDR3 length is 15 residues. Trimming removed 5 bases from V and 4 bases from J; junction bases left unmatched: 3. The CDR3 DNA reads as TGTGCCAGCAGTCGACTAGCGGGGGGGCGAGAGACCCAGTACTTC. Its protein is CASSRLAGGRETQYF.

This chain links TRBV3-1 (or the pseudogene TRBV3-2) with TRBJ2-4, with D perhaps matching TRBD1 (5 bases). This CDR3 comprises 16 residues. Trimming pared 3 bases from V and 0 bases from J, leaving 12 bases between. The germline V gene encodes CDR1 LGHDT and CDR2 YNNKEL (reference sequence). The CDR3 spells CASSQTPGQAKNIQYF. The CDR3 nucleotides are TGTGCCAGCAGCCAGACCCCCGGACAAGCCAAAAACATTCAGTACTTC.

The chain couples TRBV9 to TRBJ2-5, with 10 bases aligning to TRBD2. Germline V gene lookup returns CDR1 SGDLS and CDR2 YYNGEE. The CDR3 spans 16 residues. V gave up 0 bases and J gave up 1 base; unmatched junction bases: 3. The CDR3 DNA reads TGTGCCAGCAGCGTAGGAAGCGGGGGGGCCCAAGAGACCCAGTACTTC. Translation: CASSVGSGGAQETQYF.

This chain uses TRBV5-1 with TRBJ1-3; D ambiguous. Trimming shortened V by 2 bases and J by 2 bases, and 8 bases separated the two germline ends. In germline, CDR1 is SGHRS, CDR2 YFSETQ. The CDR3 covers 14 residues. This chain's CDR3 is CASSLKATGNTIYF. For the CDR3, the DNA is TGCGCCAGCAGCTTAAAAGCGACTGGAAACACCATATATTTT.

V and J are TRBV24-1 and TRBJ2-1; the D gene is possibly TRBD2 (6 bases). V was cut by 11 bases and J by 6 bases, with 19 bases left in between. The germline gives CDR1 KGHDR, CDR2 SFDVKD. The CDR3 has 14 residues. The CDR3: CASSRDSNANEQFF. The CDR3, as DNA: TGTGCCAGTTCCCGGGACTCCAACGCCAATGAGCAGTTCTTC.

The rearrangement joins TRBV3-1 (or the pseudogene TRBV3-2) to TRBJ1-2, with a weak D call TRBD1 (6 bases). Trimming removed 0 bases at V and 7 bases at J, with 9 bases between. The CDR3 has 13 residues. The germline V gene has CDR1 LGHDT and CDR2 YNNKEL (reference sequence). In nucleotides, the CDR3 is TGTGCCAGCAGCCAAGATCTCAGGGGTGGCTACACCTTC. Its protein product is CASSQDLRGGYTF.

In this sample, this clone turned up many times. The gene calls are TRBV19 and TRBJ1-3; possibly TRBD1 for D (5 bases). Per germline, CDR1 LNHDA and CDR2 SQIVND (reference sequence). Trimming cost V 6 bases and J 0 bases, with 12 bases left between them. The length of the CDR3 is 15 residues. The CDR3 reads CASSGQGNSGNTIYF. CDR3 sequence (DNA): TGTGCCAGTAGCGGCCAGGGCAACTCTGGAAACACCATATATTTT. Filled out from reference TRBV19 and TRBJ1-3, the complete variable domain reads DGGITQSPKYLFRKEGQNVTLSCEQNLNHDAMYWYRQDPGQGLRLIYYSQIVNDFQKGDIAEGYSVSREKKESFPLTVTSAQKNPTAFYLCASSGQGNSGNTIYFGEGSWLTVV.

This sequence joins TRBV10-1 and TRBJ2-3; no clear D. Per germline, CDR1 WNHNN and CDR2 SYGVQD (reference sequence). Trimming cost V 5 bases and J 0 bases, with 9 bases left between them. This CDR3 is built from 14 residues. The CDR3 sequence: CASSTGRSTDTQYF. CDR3 bases: TGCGCCAGCAGTACTGGGCGAAGCACAGATACGCAGTATTTT.

The chain combines TRBV5-1 with TRBJ1-4, with 9 positions matching TRBD1. V shed 2 bases and J 8 bases; nucleotides not matched to a gene: 7. The CDR3 contains 15 residues. CDR1 is SGHRS, CDR2 YFSETQ, per germline. DNA of the CDR3: TGCGCCAGCAGCTTACAGGGGGCTTTGAGGGAAAAACTGTTTTTT. Amino acids: CASSLQGALREKLFF.

The V gene is TRBV18, the J gene TRBJ1-2; D is ambiguous. The CDR3 extends over 15 amino acids. V dropped 2 bases and J dropped 4 bases, with 14 bases sitting between them. The germline V gene encodes CDR1 KGHSH and CDR2 LQKENI. This CDR3 reads CASSPISRSPYGYTF. Written as DNA, the CDR3 is TGTGCCAGCTCACCAATAAGCAGGTCCCCCTATGGCTACACCTTC.

A single count supports this clone. In nucleotides, the CDR3 is TGTGCCAGCAGCTTCCACGGCAGGGGCAGCAATCAGCCCCAGCATTTT. It codes for CASSFHGRGSNQPQHF. V is TRBV7-9 and J is TRBJ1-5; possible D gene TRBD1, 6 bases. The V gene's germline CDR1 is SEHNR and CDR2 FQNEAQ (reference sequence). The CDR3 has 16 amino acids. V was trimmed by 3 bases and J by 1 base, leaving 13 bases between them.

The rearrangement uses TRBV30 and TRBJ1-3; D is undetermined. CDR1 and CDR2 from the germline V gene are GTSNPN and SVGIG (reference sequence). The CDR3 is made up of 12 amino acids. The V end was cut by 3 bases, the J end by 7 bases, with 10 bases between. The CDR3 spells CAWSLGPNTIYF. CDR3 in DNA: TGTGCCTGGAGCCTTGGGCCCAACACCATATATTTT.

The chain links TRBV24-1 to TRBJ1-2; unclear D gene. This CDR3 has 14 amino acids. Trimming pared 1 base from V and 7 bases from J, leaving 12 bases between. CDR1 is KGHDR and CDR2 is SFDVKD in the germline V gene. CDR3 nucleotide sequence: TGTGCCACCAGTGATTTACCGAGGGTGAGTGGCTACACCTTC. It specifies CATSDLPRVSGYTF.

This chain joins TRBV5-1 and TRBJ2-7; 8 nucleotides align to TRBD1. The CDR3 loop spans 15 amino acids. Unmatched junction bases numbered 9, after V lost 5 bases and J lost 2 bases. The V gene's germline CDR1 is SGHRS and CDR2 YFSETQ. CDR3 in DNA: TGCGCCAGCAGGCTAAAACAGGGGGGCGCCTACGAGCAGTACTTC. Protein: CASRLKQGGAYEQYF.

The chain is built from TRBV3-1 (or the pseudogene TRBV3-2) and TRBJ2-1; D not resolved. Germline CDR1 is LGHDT and CDR2 is YNNKEL (reference sequence). CDR3 length equals 15 residues. Trimming left V 3 bases short and J 0 bases short, with 9 bases between. Here the CDR3 DNA reads TGTGCCAGCAGCCAGACGGGTGGCTCCTACAATGAGCAGTTCTTC. Translating it yields CASSQTGGSYNEQFF.

The J gene is TRBJ2-7, the V gene TRBV29-1; unclear D gene. The CDR3 runs 11 residues. Per the germline V gene, CDR1 is SQVTM and CDR2 is ANQGSEA. V lost 6 bases and J lost 5, with 11 bases in between. In DNA form, the CDR3 reads TGCAGCGTACAACTGCAGGACGAGCAGTACTTC. Translated: CSVQLQDEQYF.

V and J are TRBV19 and TRBJ2-7; weak D call: TRBD1 (6 bases). Trimming stripped 5 bases from V and 2 bases from J, with 16 bases between. This CDR3 is built from 15 residues. From germline, CDR1 is LNHDA and CDR2 SQIVND (reference sequence). The CDR3 sequence: CASSPPGHDPYEQYF. CDR3 DNA sequence: TGTGCCAGTAGTCCACCGGGACATGATCCCTACGAGCAGTACTTC.

This rearrangement joins TRBV2 to TRBJ2-3; D is possibly TRBD1 (5 bases). Per germline, CDR1 SNHLY and CDR2 FYNNEI. V was cut by 2 bases and J by 0 bases, with 12 bases left in between. This CDR3 has 16 amino acids. The CDR3 DNA follows: TGTGCCAGCAGTGAAAGGAAGGGGCTTAGCACAGATACGCAGTATTTT. The encoded protein is CASSERKGLSTDTQYF.

The rearrangement uses TRBV14 and TRBJ1-2, with 7 positions matching TRBD1. The CDR3 loop spans 15 amino acids. V shed 1 base and J 7 bases; nucleotides not matched to a gene: 9. The germline CDR1 and CDR2 sequences are SGHDN and FVKESK. In nucleotides, the CDR3 is TGTGCCAGCAGCCAAGCAAAAGGGGGCGCGAGTGGCTACACCTTC. Its protein is CASSQAKGGASGYTF.

The V and J genes are TRBV6-5 and TRBJ2-5; possibly TRBD2 for D (7 bases). V lost 2 bases and J lost 5, with 15 bases in between. The CDR3 sequence is 15 residues long. Per germline, CDR1 MNHEY and CDR2 SVGAGI. The CDR3 here is CASSYGAGRGETQYF. The CDR3 DNA sequence: TGTGCCAGCAGTTACGGAGCGGGGAGGGGGGAGACCCAGTACTTC.

V usage is TRBV6-5 and J usage is TRBJ2-7; tentative D call: TRBD2 (6 bases). This CDR3 spans 14 amino acids. The germline CDR1 and CDR2 sequences are MNHEY and SVGAGI. With 7 bases removed from V and 5 bases from J, the gap between germline ends came to 18 bases. CDR3 sequence reads: CASTPSRGSHEQYF. The CDR3 DNA follows: TGTGCCAGCACTCCCAGTCGGGGGAGCCACGAGCAGTACTTC.

This clone was counted between two and nine times. The J gene is TRBJ1-2, the V gene TRBV7-2, with D perhaps TRBD1 (6 bases). Per germline, CDR1 SGHTA and CDR2 FQGNSA. The CDR3 covers 13 residues. V dropped 1 base and J dropped 6 bases, with 9 bases sitting between them. The CDR3, as DNA: TGTGCCAGCAGCTTAGGCAGGGACAATGGCTACACCTTC. This translates into CASSLGRDNGYTF.

The chain employs TRBV5-4 and TRBJ2-2; D is possibly TRBD2 (5 bases). The CDR3 runs to 16 residues. The germline V gene encodes CDR1 SGHNT and CDR2 YYREEE (reference sequence). Trimming removed 2 bases from V and 0 bases from J, with 11 bases in between. CDR3 nucleotide sequence: TGTGCCAGCAGCTTTGACTATGTGGCGAACACCGGGGAGCTGTTTTTT. Translation: CASSFDYVANTGELFF.

The chain combines TRBV18 with TRBJ2-3, with a weak D call TRBD1 (5 bases). Per the germline V gene, CDR1 is KGHSH and CDR2 is LQKENI. The length of the CDR3 is 16 residues. V lost 4 bases to trimming and J lost 8 bases, with 22 bases between them. The CDR3 here is CASSLQGPRADSTQYF. DNA of the CDR3: TGTGCCAGCTCACTTCAAGGGCCCAGGGCGGATAGTACGCAGTATTTT.

This chain links TRBV2 with TRBJ1-4, with a tentative D call TRBD1 (6 bases). The CDR3 runs to 16 residues. Per the germline V gene, CDR1 is SNHLY and CDR2 is FYNNEI. Trimming took off 0 bases at V and 7 bases at J, with 15 bases between the two ends. The CDR3 region is CASSEALTRGGEKLFF. In nucleotides, the CDR3 is TGTGCCAGCAGTGAAGCGCTTACCAGGGGCGGTGAAAAACTGTTTTTT.

The chain is built from TRBV24-1 and TRBJ2-1; no clear D. The V gene lost 4 bases and the J gene lost 6 bases, with 9 bases spanning the gap. CDR1 and CDR2 (germline): KGHDR, SFDVKD. CDR3 length: 13 residues. As DNA, the CDR3 is TGTGCCACCAGTGACCGTAATTTCAATGAGCAGTTCTTC. This translates into CATSDRNFNEQFF.